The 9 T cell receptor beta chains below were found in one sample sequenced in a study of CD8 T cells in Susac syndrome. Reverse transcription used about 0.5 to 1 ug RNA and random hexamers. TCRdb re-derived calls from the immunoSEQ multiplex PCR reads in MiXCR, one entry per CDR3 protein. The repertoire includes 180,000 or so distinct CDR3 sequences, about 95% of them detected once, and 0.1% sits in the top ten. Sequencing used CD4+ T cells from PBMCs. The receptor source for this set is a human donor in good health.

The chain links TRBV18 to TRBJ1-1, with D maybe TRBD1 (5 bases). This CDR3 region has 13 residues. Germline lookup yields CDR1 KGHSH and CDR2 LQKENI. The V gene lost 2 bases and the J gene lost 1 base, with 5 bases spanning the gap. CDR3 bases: TGTGCCAGCTCACCAACAGGGAACACTGAAGCTTTCTTT. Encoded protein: CASSPTGNTEAFF.

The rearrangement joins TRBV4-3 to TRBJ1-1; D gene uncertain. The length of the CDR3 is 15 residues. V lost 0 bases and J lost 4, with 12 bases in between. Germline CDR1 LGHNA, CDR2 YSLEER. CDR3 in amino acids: CASSQEPGMSTEAFF. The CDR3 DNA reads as TGCGCCAGCAGCCAAGAACCGGGGATGTCCACTGAAGCTTTCTTT.

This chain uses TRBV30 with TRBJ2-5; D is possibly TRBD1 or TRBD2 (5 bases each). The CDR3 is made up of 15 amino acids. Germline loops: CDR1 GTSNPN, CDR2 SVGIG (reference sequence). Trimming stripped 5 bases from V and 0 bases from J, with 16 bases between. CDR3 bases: TGTGCCTGGTCACCTGGGACGGGTTACCAAGAGACCCAGTACTTC. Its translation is CAWSPGTGYQETQYF. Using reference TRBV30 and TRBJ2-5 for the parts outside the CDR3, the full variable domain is SQTIHQWPATLVQPVGSPLSLECTVEGTSNPNLYWYRQAAGRGLQLLFYSVGIGQISSEVPQNLSASRPQDRQFILSSKKLLLSDSGFYLCAWSPGTGYQETQYFGPGTRLLVL.

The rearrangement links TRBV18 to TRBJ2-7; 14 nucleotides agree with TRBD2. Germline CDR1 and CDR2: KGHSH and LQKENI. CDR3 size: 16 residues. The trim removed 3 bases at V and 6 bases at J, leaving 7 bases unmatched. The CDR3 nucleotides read TGTGCCAGCTCACCCGGGACTAGCGGGAGTAGGTCCGAGCAGTACGTC. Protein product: CASSPGTSGSRSEQYV.

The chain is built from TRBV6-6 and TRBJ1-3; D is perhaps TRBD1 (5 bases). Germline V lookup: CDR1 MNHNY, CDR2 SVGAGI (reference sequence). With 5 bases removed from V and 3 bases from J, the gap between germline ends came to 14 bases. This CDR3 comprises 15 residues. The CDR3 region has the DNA TGTGCCAGCAGTCCGCTTCAGGGAGTTGGAAACACCATATATTTT. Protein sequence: CASSPLQGVGNTIYF.

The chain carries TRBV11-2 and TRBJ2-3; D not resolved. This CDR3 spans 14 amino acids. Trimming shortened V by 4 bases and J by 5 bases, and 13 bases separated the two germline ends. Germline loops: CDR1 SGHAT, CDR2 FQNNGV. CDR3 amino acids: CASSYIPALDTQYF. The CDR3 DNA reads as TGTGCCAGCAGCTACATACCCGCACTAGATACGCAGTATTTT.

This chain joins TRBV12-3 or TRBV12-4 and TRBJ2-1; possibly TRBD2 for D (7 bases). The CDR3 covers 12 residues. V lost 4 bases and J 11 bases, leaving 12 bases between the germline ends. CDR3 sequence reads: CASSSGEGQQFF. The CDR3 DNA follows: TGTGCCAGCAGTTCAGGGGAGGGCCAGCAGTTCTTC.

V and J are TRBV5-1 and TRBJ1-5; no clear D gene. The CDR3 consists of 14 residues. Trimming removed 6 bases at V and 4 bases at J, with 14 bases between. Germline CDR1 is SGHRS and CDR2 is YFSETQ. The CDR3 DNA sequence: TGCGCCAGCACCGGCTTACCGGGTAATCAGCCCCAGCATTTT. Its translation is CASTGLPGNQPQHF.

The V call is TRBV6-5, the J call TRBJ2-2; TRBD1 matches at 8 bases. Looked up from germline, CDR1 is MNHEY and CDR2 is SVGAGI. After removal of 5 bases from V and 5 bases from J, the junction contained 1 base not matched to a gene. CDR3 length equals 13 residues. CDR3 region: CASSRQGTGELFF. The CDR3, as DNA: TGTGCCAGCAGTCGACAGGGGACCGGGGAGCTGTTTTTT.